The rows below give T cell receptor beta chains drawn from one sample of a study of low-dose radiotherapy and immunotherapy resistance in tumors. TCRdb reanalysed the reads using MiXCR and keeps one entry per CDR3 protein. The sample carries tens of thousands of distinct CDR3 sequences, about 18% recorded once. Sequences were derived from PBMCs, sampled before treatment. These receptors were collected from a male donor with prostate cancer. The CDR3 runs from the conserved cysteine through the conserved F or W. The order of the fields is D gene, J gene, V gene, clone size, CDR3 protein, CDR3 DNA. The D gene is left open where the match is weak. Rows give clone size only sometimes, using once, few, many, or a class for an expanded clone.

TRBD2	TRBJ2-5	TRBV2	many	CASSDRGGGRETQYF	TGTGCCAGCAGTGACCGGGGGGGAGGGAGGGAGACCCAGTACTTC
-	TRBJ2-7	TRBV29-1	many	CSVLSRTSYEQYF	TGCAGCGTACTTTCAAGGACCTCCTACGAGCAGTACTTC
-	TRBJ1-6	TRBV3-1	many	CASSQVLRGSPLHF	TGTGCCAGCAGCCAAGTCTTACGGGGTTCACCCCTCCACTTT
TRBD1	TRBJ2-7	TRBV5-1	-	CASSYRTGDEQYF	TGCGCCAGCAGCTACCGGACAGGGGACGAGCAGTACTTC
-	TRBJ1-1	TRBV18	-	CASSQRASTEAFF	TGTGCCAGCTCACAGAGGGCGAGCACTGAAGCTTTCTTT
TRBD1	TRBJ2-1	TRBV7-2	-	CASSSRQGRINEQFF	TGTGCCAGCAGCTCGAGACAGGGAAGAATCAATGAGCAGTTCTTC
TRBD2	TRBJ2-7	TRBV29-1	-	CSVSARGGYEQYF	TGCAGCGTCTCTGCGCGGGGGGGCTACGAGCAGTACTTC
TRBD2	TRBJ2-3	TRBV6-4	many	CASSASGLPDTQYF	TGTGCCAGCAGTGCTAGCGGGCTCCCAGATACGCAGTATTTT
-	TRBJ2-7	TRBV10-1	many	CASSETAYGQYF	TGCGCCAGCAGTGAGACCGCCTATGGGCAGTACTTC
-	TRBJ1-1	TRBV4-1	many	CASSLDRMPIEAFF	TGCGCCAGCAGCCTTGACCGGATGCCAATCGAAGCTTTCTTT
TRBD2	TRBJ2-5	TRBV12-3/TRBV12-4	many	CASSLVSGGQETQYF	TGTGCCAGCAGTTTGGTTAGCGGGGGGCAAGAGACCCAGTACTTC
-	TRBJ1-5	TRBV7-2	many	CASSPQGSNQPQHF	TGTGCCAGCAGCCCACAGGGTTCCAATCAGCCCCAGCATTTT
-	TRBJ1-1	TRBV7-2	many	CASRDSLNTEAFF	TGTGCCAGCAGGGACAGTTTAAACACTGAAGCTTTCTTT
TRBD2	TRBJ2-3	TRBV12-3/TRBV12-4	many	CASSLGLAELGRTDTQYF	TGTGCCAGCAGTTTGGGACTAGCGGAGCTCGGACGCACAGATACGCAGTATTTT
-	TRBJ2-1	TRBV6-5	many	CASSYSRSSYNEQFF	TGTGCCAGCAGTTACTCGAGGAGCTCCTACAATGAGCAGTTCTTC
-	TRBJ1-1	TRBV19	many	CASSIRARANTEAFF	TGTGCCAGTAGTATACGTGCCAGGGCGAACACTGAAGCTTTCTTT
-	TRBJ2-5	TRBV14	many	CASSHDSWYSQETQYF	TGTGCCAGCAGCCACGACAGTTGGTACTCCCAAGAGACCCAGTACTTC
-	TRBJ1-2	TRBV12-3/TRBV12-4	few	CASRFEDGLPDGYTF	TGTGCCAGCAGGTTCGAGGACGGCCTCCCGGATGGCTACACCTTC
-	TRBJ1-5	TRBV12-3/TRBV12-4	-	CAGSLGGTQPQHF	TGTGCCGGCAGTTTGGGGGGGACCCAGCCCCAGCATTTT
-	TRBJ2-1	TRBV5-1	many	CARQVVSSYNEQFF	TGCGCCAGGCAAGTCGTGAGCTCCTACAATGAGCAGTTCTTC
TRBD2	TRBJ2-3	TRBV20-1	many	CSATSGGNTDTQYF	TGCAGTGCCACTAGCGGGGGAAACACAGATACGCAGTATTTT
TRBD1	TRBJ1-4	TRBV2	many	CASGGQGESEKLFF	TGTGCCAGCGGGGGACAGGGGGAGTCCGAAAAACTGTTTTTT
-	TRBJ1-4	TRBV2	many	CASSGLRGLNEKLFF	TGTGCCAGCAGTGGCCTCCGTGGCCTAAATGAAAAACTGTTTTTT
-	TRBJ2-5	TRBV14	many	CASSQGPMGAGETQYF	TGTGCCAGCAGCCAAGGCCCCATGGGGGCCGGGGAGACCCAGTACTTC
-	TRBJ2-5	TRBV28	few	CASSLWGGAQETQYF	TGTGCCAGCAGTTTATGGGGGGGGGCACAAGAGACCCAGTACTTC
-	TRBJ2-6	TRBV5-6	-	CASSLPYRASGANVLTF	TGTGCCAGCAGCTTGCCCTACAGGGCGTCGGGGGCCAACGTCCTGACTTTC
TRBD1	TRBJ2-7	TRBV6-5	-	CASSSPQGREQYF	TGTGCCAGCAGTTCCCCACAGGGGCGCGAGCAGTACTTC
-	TRBJ2-5	TRBV2	many	CASSAYSDQETQYF	TGTGCCAGCAGTGCGTACAGTGATCAAGAGACCCAGTACTTC
-	TRBJ1-2	TRBV27	few	CASSQGRDYGYTF	TGTGCCAGCAGCCAAGGCAGGGACTATGGCTACACCTTC
TRBD1	TRBJ2-5	TRBV13	many	CASSLTGLEETQYF	TGTGCCAGCAGCTTGACAGGGTTGGAGGAGACCCAGTACTTC
TRBD1	TRBJ2-4	TRBV15	many	CATSRLILGQGDIQYF	TGTGCCACCAGCAGACTAATCCTAGGACAGGGGGACATTCAGTACTTC
TRBD1	TRBJ1-5	TRBV20-1	many	CSAREQGGYSNQPQHF	TGCAGTGCTAGAGAACAGGGGGGTTATAGCAATCAGCCCCAGCATTTT
-	TRBJ2-1	TRBV30	many	CAWSVLSSYNEQFF	TGTGCCTGGAGTGTACTGAGCTCCTACAATGAGCAGTTCTTC
-	TRBJ1-2	TRBV4-1	many	CASSQESSYGYTF	TGCGCCAGCAGCCAAGAGTCCAGCTATGGCTACACCTTC
-	TRBJ2-1	TRBV27	many	CASRIGGNEQFF	TGTGCCAGTCGAATTGGGGGGAATGAGCAGTTCTTC
-	TRBJ2-1	TRBV24-1	many	CATSETGGHGEQFF	TGTGCCACCAGTGAAACGGGGGGCCATGGTGAGCAGTTCTTC
TRBD2	TRBJ2-7	TRBV12-3/TRBV12-4	many	CASSGTSGGYEQYF	TGTGCCAGCAGTGGGACTAGCGGGGGCTACGAGCAGTACTTC
-	TRBJ1-3	TRBV27	many	CASSLYSGEGNTIYF	TGTGCCAGCAGTTTATACAGCGGGGAAGGAAACACCATATATTTT
TRBD2	TRBJ2-3	TRBV5-1	many	CASSLELAGGTDTQYF	TGTGCCAGCAGCTTAGAACTAGCGGGAGGCACAGATACGCAGTATTTT
-	TRBJ2-1	TRBV7-6	many	CASSLAPWRGASYNEQFF	TGTGCCAGCAGCTTAGCCCCTTGGCGGGGCGCCTCCTACAATGAGCAGTTCTTC
TRBD1	TRBJ1-5	TRBV15	many	CATSRSGQGRGNQPQHF	TGTGCCACCAGCAGATCCGGACAGGGAAGGGGAAATCAGCCCCAGCATTTT
-	TRBJ2-5	TRBV30	many	CAWSEGGRETQYF	TGTGCCTGGAGCGAGGGGGGTAGAGAGACCCAGTACTTC
TRBD1	TRBJ2-7	TRBV28	many	CATRLQGANYEQYF	TGTGCCACCAGACTTCAGGGGGCTAATTACGAGCAGTACTTC